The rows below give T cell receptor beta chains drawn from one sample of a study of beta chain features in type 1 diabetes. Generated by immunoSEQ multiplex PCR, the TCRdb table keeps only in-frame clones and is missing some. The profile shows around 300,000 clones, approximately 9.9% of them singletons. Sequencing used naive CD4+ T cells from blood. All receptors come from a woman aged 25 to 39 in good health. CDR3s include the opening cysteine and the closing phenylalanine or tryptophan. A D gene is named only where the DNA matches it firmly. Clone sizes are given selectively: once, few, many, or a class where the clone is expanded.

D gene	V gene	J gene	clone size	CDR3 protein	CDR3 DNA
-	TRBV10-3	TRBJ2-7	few	CAISGLSSYEQYF	TGTGCCATCAGTGGTCTCAGCTCCTACGAGCAGTACTTC
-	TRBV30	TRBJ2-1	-	CAWSTWEWGNEQFF	TGTGCCTGGAGTACGTGGGAGTGGGGCAATGAGCAGTTCTTC
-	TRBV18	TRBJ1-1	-	CASSPGQTNTEAFF	TGTGCCAGCTCACCAGGGCAGACGAACACTGAAGCTTTCTTT
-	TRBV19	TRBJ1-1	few	CASSIDRVSNTEAFF	TGTGCCAGTAGTATAGATCGGGTCAGTAACACTGAAGCTTTCTTT
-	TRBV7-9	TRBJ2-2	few	CASSLARNTGELFF	TGTGCCAGCAGCTTAGCCCGGAACACCGGGGAGCTGTTTTTT
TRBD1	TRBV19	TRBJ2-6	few	CASSKDRAGANVLTF	TGTGCCAGTAGTAAGGACAGGGCTGGGGCCAACGTCCTGACTTTC
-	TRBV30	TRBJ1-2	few	CAWSEGELVNGYTF	TGTGCCTGGAGTGAGGGGGAGCTGGTTAATGGCTACACCTTC
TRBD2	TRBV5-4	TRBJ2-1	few	CASSRTSGRFTYNEQFF	TGTGCCAGCAGCCGGACTAGCGGGAGGTTTACCTACAATGAGCAGTTCTTC
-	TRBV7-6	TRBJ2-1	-	CASSFFWRDDSYNEQFF	TGTGCCAGCAGCTTTTTCTGGCGGGACGACTCCTACAATGAGCAGTTCTTC
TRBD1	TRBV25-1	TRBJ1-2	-	CASRGTARGYTF	TGTGCCAGCAGGGGGACAGCGCGGGGCTACACCTTC
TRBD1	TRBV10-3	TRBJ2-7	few	CAISGGTASSYEQYF	TGTGCCATCAGTGGTGGGACAGCAAGCTCCTACGAGCAGTACTTC
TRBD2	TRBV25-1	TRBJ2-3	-	CASSEGGRRTDTQYF	TGTGCCAGCAGTGAGGGCGGGAGACGCACAGATACGCAGTATTTT
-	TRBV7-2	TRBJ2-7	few	CASSLGHTGNYEQYF	TGTGCCAGCAGCTTAGGGCACACAGGGAACTACGAGCAGTACTTC
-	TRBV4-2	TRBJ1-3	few	CASSQRELSSGNTIYF	TGTGCCAGCAGCCAACGCGAACTTAGCTCTGGAAACACCATATATTTT
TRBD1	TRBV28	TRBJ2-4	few	CASSRRDRARNIQYF	TGTGCCAGCAGTCGAAGAGACAGGGCGAGAAACATTCAGTACTTC